These T cell receptor beta chains were read from a single sample in a study of blood T cell repertoires in COVID-19. Clones were sequenced by immunoSEQ multiplex PCR, and TCRdb holds only the in-frame ones, with some missing. The data contain 250,000 to 300,000 clones, roughly nine tenths of them singletons. Sequenced input: peripheral blood. Receptor source: a woman in her 30s with COVID-19, enrolled during active disease. Both conserved end residues are part of each CDR3. D genes are given only for firm matches. Clone size is not always given. Where it is, it says once, few, many or a class for expanded clones.

v_gene: TRBV3-1/TRBV3-2; abundance: few; j_gene: TRBJ2-3; d_gene: NA; CDR3aa: CASSLRPTTNTDTQYF; CDR3nt: TGTGCCAGCAGCCTTCGTCCCACAACAAACACAGATACGCAGTATTTT
v_gene: TRBV5-4; abundance: NA; j_gene: TRBJ1-1; d_gene: NA; CDR3aa: CASSLAIGDLGSGAFF; CDR3nt: TGTGCCAGCAGCTTGGCCATAGGGGACTTAGGAAGCGGAGCTTTCTTT
v_gene: TRBV5-1; abundance: NA; j_gene: TRBJ2-6; d_gene: NA; CDR3aa: CASSLEGYRSGANVLTF; CDR3nt: TGCGCCAGCAGCTTGGAGGGGTACCGCTCTGGGGCCAACGTCCTGACTTTC
v_gene: TRBV6-5; abundance: NA; j_gene: TRBJ1-2; d_gene: NA; CDR3aa: CASITGQFGRGYTF; CDR3nt: TGTGCCAGCATTACTGGACAGTTTGGACGCGGCTACACCTTC
v_gene: TRBV6-5; abundance: NA; j_gene: TRBJ1-1; d_gene: NA; CDR3aa: CASSPLQGNTEAFF; CDR3nt: TGTGCCAGCAGCCCCCTCCAGGGAAACACTGAAGCTTTCTTT
v_gene: TRBV4-1; abundance: once; j_gene: TRBJ2-1; d_gene: TRBD2; CDR3aa: CASSQVAGEVNEQFF; CDR3nt: TGCGCCAGCAGCCAAGTTGCGGGAGAAGTCAATGAGCAGTTCTTC
v_gene: TRBV18; abundance: NA; j_gene: TRBJ2-1; d_gene: TRBD2; CDR3aa: CASSPSGGSSYNEQFF; CDR3nt: TGTGCCAGCTCACCGAGCGGGGGGTCCTCCTACAATGAGCAGTTCTTC
v_gene: TRBV28; abundance: once; j_gene: TRBJ2-7; d_gene: NA; CDR3aa: CASTPTGLTHSYEQYF; CDR3nt: TGTGCCAGCACCCCGACGGGACTCACTCACTCCTACGAGCAGTACTTC
v_gene: TRBV19; abundance: NA; j_gene: TRBJ1-5; d_gene: TRBD1; CDR3aa: CASSIFPSGGSNQPQHF; CDR3nt: TGTGCCAGTAGTATTTTCCCCTCAGGGGGTAGCAATCAGCCCCAGCATTTT
v_gene: TRBV5-3; abundance: NA; j_gene: TRBJ2-5; d_gene: NA; CDR3aa: CARKCTGFDETQYF; CDR3nt: TGTGCCAGAAAGTGCACGGGGTTCGATGAGACCCAGTACTTC
v_gene: TRBV4-2; abundance: NA; j_gene: TRBJ2-4; d_gene: NA; CDR3aa: CASSQEQGIAKNIQYF; CDR3nt: TGTGCCAGCAGCCAAGAGCAGGGGATAGCCAAAAACATTCAGTACTTC
v_gene: TRBV19; abundance: NA; j_gene: TRBJ2-1; d_gene: TRBD2; CDR3aa: CASSIASGGLSEQFF; CDR3nt: TGTGCCAGTAGTATTGCTAGCGGGGGGCTTAGTGAGCAGTTCTTC
v_gene: TRBV20-1; abundance: few; j_gene: TRBJ2-5; d_gene: TRBD2; CDR3aa: CSASGAGGPKTQYF; CDR3nt: TGCAGTGCTAGTGGCGCGGGGGGGCCAAAGACCCAGTACTTC
v_gene: TRBV5-5; abundance: NA; j_gene: TRBJ1-1; d_gene: NA; CDR3aa: CASSLVPQQTFF; CDR3nt: TGTGCCAGCAGCTTGGTCCCCCAACAGACTTTCTTT
v_gene: TRBV6-5; abundance: NA; j_gene: TRBJ2-7; d_gene: NA; CDR3aa: CASSYETDYEQYF; CDR3nt: TGTGCCAGCAGTTATGAGACAGACTACGAGCAGTACTTC
v_gene: TRBV5-1; abundance: NA; j_gene: TRBJ1-5; d_gene: TRBD1; CDR3aa: CASSPTGGNQPQHF; CDR3nt: TGCGCCAGCAGCCCGACAGGGGGCAATCAGCCCCAGCATTTT
v_gene: TRBV28; abundance: NA; j_gene: TRBJ1-6; d_gene: TRBD1; CDR3aa: CASSPWDRDSSPLHF; CDR3nt: TGTGCCAGCAGTCCCTGGGACAGGGATAGTTCACCCCTCCACTTT